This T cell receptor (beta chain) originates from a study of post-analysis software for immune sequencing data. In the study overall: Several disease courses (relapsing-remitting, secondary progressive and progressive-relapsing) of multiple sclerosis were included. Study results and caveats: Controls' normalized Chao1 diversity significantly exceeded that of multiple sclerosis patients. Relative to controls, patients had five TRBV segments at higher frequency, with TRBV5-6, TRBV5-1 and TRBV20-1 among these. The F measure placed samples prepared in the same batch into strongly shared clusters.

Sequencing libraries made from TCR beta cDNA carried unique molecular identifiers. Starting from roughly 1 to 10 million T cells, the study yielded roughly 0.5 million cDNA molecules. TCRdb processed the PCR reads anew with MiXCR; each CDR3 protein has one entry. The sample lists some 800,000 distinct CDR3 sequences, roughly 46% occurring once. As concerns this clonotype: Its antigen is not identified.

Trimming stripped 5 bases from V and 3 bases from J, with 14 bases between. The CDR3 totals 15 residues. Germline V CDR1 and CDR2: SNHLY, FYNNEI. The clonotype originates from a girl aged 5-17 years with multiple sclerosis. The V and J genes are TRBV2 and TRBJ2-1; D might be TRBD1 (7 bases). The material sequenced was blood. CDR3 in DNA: TGTGCCAGCAGTCCGAGACAGGGAGGCTACAATGAGCAGTTCTTC. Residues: CASSPRQGGYNEQFF. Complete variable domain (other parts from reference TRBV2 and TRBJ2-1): EPEVTQTPSHQVTQMGQEVILRCVPISNHLYFYWYRQILGQKVEFLVSFYNNEISEKSEIFDDQFSVERPDGSNFTLKIRSTKLEDSAMYFCASSPRQGGYNEQFFGPGTRLTVL.